This T cell receptor beta chain was captured in a study of cytomegalovirus exposure and HLA in healthy donors (TCRdb year 2017). With respect to the entire study: A later analysis indicated that the 110 or so validation repertoires were generated on the platform also employed for the roughly 720 repertoires of the first cohort. The study aimed to test whether cataloging public T cell receptors could reveal signatures of past pathogen exposure. Besides the first cohort of around 700 subjects, a separate validation cohort made up of over 95 different subjects was used. The study combined high-throughput TCR immunosequencing, statistical association of individual TCRs with disease status, and machine learning to predict cytomegalovirus infection status.

Results the study describes overall, beyond this receptor: A later analysis lacked HLA typing for the validation cohort, so it scored co-occurrence in that cohort across all 120 or so repertoires. In vitro tests confirmed that a few of the cytomegalovirus-associated TCR beta chains recognize cytomegalovirus antigens. In both the original and validation cohorts, the classifier was reported to diagnose cytomegalovirus status with high specificity and sensitivity. In the study, some 160 TCR beta chains were listed as associated with cytomegalovirus. A later analysis found that TCRs clustered in the first cohort also tended to co-occur in the roughly 120 validation repertoires, with approximately 95% of cluster scores above 0. Most TCR sequences were observed very rarely across donors, whereas some public TCRs were present in many individuals. The authors suggested that the approach could potentially be generalized to other disease states and immunological phenotypes.

About this clone: Its antigen remains undetermined. The sample holds no much larger clone one base away, and base qualities are not on file.

At the junction V is shortened by 4 bases and J by 1 base; bases outside the gene matches: 10. The CDR3 numbers 16 residues from cysteine through phenylalanine. The CDR3 DNA has 48 bases and is translated from base 1. CDR1 is given as GTSNPN and CDR2 as SVGIG, both from the germline V gene (reference sequence). The donors belonged to the validation cohort of 120 subjects, which was separate from the approximately 700-subject first cohort. Libraries came from the immunoSEQ multiplex PCR assay. As for the authors' bioinformatics: A statistical classification framework was developed to diagnose cytomegalovirus status using the catalog of TCR beta chain sequences. TCRdb mirrors the immuneACCESS table, restricted to in-frame sequences. Some clones are absent from its copies; in checked studies, under half trace to an unresolved V gene, and the reason for the others is unknown. V and J calls and clone size follow that table, whereas D and trimming were derived from the DNA. For this sample the table gives about 60,000 clones, of which 95% were detected only once. The ten largest clones represent around 7% of the sample.

The receptor chain draws on TRBV30 and TRBJ1-1; TRBD1 aligns with 9 central bases. The receptor was derived from a woman aged 18-29 years in good health and CMV-seropositive. Sequencing input: PBMCs. CDR3 protein: CAWTNPGQGWNTEAFF. The sequenced DNA is TGTGCCTGGACAAACCCGGGACAGGGTTGGAACACTGAAGCTTTCTTT.